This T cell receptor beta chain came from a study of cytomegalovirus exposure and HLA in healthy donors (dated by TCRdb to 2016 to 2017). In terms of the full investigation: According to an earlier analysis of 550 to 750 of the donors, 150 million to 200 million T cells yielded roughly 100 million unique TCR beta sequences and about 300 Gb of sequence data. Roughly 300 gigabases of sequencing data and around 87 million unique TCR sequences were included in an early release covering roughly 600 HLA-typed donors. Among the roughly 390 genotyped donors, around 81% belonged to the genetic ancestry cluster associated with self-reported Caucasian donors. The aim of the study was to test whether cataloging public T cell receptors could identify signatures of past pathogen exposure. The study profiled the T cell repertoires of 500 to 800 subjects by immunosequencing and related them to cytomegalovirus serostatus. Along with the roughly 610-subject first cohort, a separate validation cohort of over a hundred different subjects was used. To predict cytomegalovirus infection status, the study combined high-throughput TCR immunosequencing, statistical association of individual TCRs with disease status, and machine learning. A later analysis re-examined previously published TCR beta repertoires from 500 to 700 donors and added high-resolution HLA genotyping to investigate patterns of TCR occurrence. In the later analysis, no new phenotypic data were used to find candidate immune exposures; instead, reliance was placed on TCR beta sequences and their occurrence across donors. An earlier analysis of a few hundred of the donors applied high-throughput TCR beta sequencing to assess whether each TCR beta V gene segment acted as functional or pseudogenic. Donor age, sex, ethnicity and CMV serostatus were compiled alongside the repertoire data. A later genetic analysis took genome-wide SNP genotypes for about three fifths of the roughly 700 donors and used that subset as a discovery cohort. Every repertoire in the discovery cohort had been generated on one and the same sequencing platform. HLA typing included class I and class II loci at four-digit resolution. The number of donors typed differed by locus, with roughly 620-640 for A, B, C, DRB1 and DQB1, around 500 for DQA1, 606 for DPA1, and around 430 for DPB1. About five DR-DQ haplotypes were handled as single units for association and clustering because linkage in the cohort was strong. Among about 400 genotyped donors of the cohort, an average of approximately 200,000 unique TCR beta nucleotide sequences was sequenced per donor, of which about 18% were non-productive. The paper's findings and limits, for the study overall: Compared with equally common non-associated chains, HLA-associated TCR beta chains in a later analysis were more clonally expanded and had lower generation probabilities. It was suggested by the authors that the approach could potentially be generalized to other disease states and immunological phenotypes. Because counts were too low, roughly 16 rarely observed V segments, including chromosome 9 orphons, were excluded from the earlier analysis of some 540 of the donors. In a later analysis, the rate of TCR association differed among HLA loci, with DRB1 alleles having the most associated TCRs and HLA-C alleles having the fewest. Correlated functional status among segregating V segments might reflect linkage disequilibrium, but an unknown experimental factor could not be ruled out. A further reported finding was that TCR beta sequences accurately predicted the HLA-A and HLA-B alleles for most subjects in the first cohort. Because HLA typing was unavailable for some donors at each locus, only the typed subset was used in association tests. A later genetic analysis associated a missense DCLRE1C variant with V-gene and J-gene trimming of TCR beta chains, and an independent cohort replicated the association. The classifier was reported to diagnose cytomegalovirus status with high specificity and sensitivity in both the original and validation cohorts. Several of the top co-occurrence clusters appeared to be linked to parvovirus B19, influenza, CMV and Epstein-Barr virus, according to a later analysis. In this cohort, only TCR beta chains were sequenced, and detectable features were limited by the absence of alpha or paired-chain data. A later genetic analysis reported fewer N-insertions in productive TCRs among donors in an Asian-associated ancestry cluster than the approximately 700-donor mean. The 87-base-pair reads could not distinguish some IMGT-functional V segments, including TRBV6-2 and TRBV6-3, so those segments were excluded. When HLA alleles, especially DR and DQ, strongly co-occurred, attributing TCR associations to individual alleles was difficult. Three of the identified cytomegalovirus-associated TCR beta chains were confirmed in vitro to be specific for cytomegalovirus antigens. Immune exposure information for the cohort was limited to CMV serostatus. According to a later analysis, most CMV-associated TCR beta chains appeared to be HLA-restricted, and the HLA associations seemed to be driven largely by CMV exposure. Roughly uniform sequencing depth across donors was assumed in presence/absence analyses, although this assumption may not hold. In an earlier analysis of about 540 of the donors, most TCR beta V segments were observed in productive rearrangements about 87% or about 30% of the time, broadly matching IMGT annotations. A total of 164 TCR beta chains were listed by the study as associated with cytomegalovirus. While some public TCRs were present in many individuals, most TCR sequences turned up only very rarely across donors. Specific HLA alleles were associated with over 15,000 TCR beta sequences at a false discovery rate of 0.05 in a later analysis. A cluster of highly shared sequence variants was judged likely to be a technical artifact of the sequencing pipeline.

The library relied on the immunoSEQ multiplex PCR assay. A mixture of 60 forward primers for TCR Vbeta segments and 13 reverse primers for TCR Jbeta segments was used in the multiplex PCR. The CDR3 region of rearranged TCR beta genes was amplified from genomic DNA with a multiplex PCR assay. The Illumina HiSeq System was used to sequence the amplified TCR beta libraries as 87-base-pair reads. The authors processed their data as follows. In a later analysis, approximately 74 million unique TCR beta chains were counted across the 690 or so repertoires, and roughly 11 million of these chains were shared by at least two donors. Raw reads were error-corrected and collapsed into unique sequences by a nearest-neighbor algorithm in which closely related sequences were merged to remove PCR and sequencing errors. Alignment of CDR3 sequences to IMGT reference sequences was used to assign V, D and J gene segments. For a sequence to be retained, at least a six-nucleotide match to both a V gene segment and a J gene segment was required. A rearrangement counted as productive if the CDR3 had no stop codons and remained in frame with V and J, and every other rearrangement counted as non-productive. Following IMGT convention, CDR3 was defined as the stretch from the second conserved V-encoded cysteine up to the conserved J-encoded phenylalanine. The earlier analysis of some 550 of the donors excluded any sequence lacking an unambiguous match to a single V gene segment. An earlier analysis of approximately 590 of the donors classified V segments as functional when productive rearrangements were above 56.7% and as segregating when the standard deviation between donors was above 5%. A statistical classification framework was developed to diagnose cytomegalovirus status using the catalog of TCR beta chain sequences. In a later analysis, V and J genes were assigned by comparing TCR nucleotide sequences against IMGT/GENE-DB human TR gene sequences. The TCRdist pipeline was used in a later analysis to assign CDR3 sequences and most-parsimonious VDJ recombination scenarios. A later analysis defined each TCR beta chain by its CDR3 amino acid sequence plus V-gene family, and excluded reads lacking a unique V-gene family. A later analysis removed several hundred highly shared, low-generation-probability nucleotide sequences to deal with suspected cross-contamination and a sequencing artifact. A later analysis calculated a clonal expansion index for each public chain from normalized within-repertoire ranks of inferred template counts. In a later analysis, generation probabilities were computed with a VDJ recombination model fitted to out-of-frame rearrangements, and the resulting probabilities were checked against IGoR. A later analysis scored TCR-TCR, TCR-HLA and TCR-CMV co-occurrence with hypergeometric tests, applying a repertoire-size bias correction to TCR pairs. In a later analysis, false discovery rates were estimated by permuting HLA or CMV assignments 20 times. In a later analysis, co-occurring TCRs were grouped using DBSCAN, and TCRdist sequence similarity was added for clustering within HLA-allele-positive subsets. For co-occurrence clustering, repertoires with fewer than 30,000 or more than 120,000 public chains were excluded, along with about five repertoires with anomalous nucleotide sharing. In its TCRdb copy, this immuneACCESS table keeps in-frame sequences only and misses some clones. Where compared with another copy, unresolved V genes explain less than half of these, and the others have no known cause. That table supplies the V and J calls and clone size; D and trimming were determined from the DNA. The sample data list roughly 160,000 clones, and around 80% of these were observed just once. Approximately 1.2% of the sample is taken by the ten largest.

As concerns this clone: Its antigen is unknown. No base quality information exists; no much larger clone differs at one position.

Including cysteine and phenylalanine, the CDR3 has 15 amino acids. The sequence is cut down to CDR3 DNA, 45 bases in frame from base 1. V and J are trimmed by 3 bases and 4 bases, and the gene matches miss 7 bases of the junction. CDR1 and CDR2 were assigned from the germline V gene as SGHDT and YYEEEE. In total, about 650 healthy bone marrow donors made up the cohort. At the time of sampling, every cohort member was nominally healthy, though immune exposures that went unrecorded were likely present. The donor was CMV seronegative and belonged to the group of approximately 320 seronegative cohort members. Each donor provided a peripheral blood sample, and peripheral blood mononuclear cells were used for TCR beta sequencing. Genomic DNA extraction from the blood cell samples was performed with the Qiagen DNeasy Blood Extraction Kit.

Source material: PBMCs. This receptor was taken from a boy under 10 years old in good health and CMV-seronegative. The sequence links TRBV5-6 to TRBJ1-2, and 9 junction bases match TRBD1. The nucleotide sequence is TGTGCCAGCAGCTACTGGGACAGGGAACTCTATGGCTACACCTTC. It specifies CASSYWDRELYGYTF.